The present T cell receptor (beta chain) was sequenced within a study of response to subunit inactivated influenza vaccine. Study conclusions and caveats: The study's authors posited that every seasonal influenza vaccination enlists few new T cells.

This clonotype was picked up a small number of times. Its matching antigen is unknown. MiXCR was run by TCRdb on the RT-PCR reads, yielding one entry per CDR3 protein. The sample holds fewer than 600,000 distinct CDR3 sequences, roughly 7.6% seen once. Germline V gene data show CDR1 as MNHNS and CDR2 as SASEGT. The V segment lost 7 bases and the J segment 2 bases; nucleotides outside the gene matches: 11. There are 15 residues in the CDR3. V usage is TRBV6-1 and J usage is TRBJ2-7; 7 bases are shared with TRBD1. This clonotype was obtained from a man between 45 and 75 years old who received an inactivated influenza vaccine. Sequencing was performed on PBMCs from blood, taken 23 months after vaccination. CDR3 sequence (DNA): TGTGCCAGCATCAGACAGGGATATGACCCCTACGAGCAGTACTTC. This encodes CASIRQGYDPYEQYF.